The clone carrying this TCR beta chain has only a few counts. What it binds is unknown. The entry originates in a study of CD8 T cells in ankylosing spondylitis. Quantitative 5'-RACE with molecular barcodes was used to make the TCR beta libraries. MiXCR was run by TCRdb on the 5' RACE reads, yielding one entry per CDR3 protein. The table has around 770,000 distinct CDR3 sequences, roughly 10% seen once. Study conclusions and caveats: A TCR beta motif of 7 to 9 highly homologous variants seemed to mark ankylosing spondylitis blood. Clones linked to disease were reported to show significant enrichment in matched ankylosing spondylitis synovial fluid.

The clonotype comes from a male donor with ankylosing spondylitis. Material: blood, either unsorted or a sorted T cell fraction (not recorded which).

The CDR3 loop is CASSRRSQQYF. The CDR3 coding sequence is TGTGCCAGCAGCCGCAGGTCCCAGCAGTACTTC. V gene TRBV28 combines with J gene TRBJ2-7; D gene ambiguous. Germline V gives CDR1 MDHEN, CDR2 SYDVKM. This CDR3 comprises 11 residues. V lost 6 bases, J lost 8 bases, and 11 bases lay in between.